This T cell receptor (beta chain) stems from a study of identifying expanded T cells in peripheral blood. This clone occurred once. Its antigen remains unidentified. Profiling relied on immunoSEQ multiplex PCR, and the TCRdb table lists in-frame clones only, not all of them. The table has about 94,000 clones, roughly 86% seen once; the top ten hold approximately 5.4%. Study-level points and caveats: Differentially abundant clones: around 1.2 between replicates, about 16 at two to three weeks, 19 at four.

The source of this sequence is a person aged 18 to 70 in good health. The sequencing sample was made of blood.

DNA of the CDR3: TGTGCCAGCTCACCGCTAGGGTCGGGTGGCTACACCTTC. Translated: CASSPLGSGGYTF. J is TRBJ1-2 and V is TRBV18; D gene unclear. Per the germline V gene, CDR1 is KGHSH and CDR2 is LQKENI. Trimming shortened V by 3 bases and J by 7 bases, and 12 bases separated the two germline ends. CDR3 length: 13 residues. The complete variable domain, with remaining parts taken from reference TRBV18 and TRBJ1-2, reads NAGVMQNPRHLVRRRGQEARLRCSPMKGHSHVYWYRQLPEEGLKFMVYLQKENIIDESGMPKERFSAEFPKEGPSILRIQQVVRGDSAAYFCASSPLGSGGYTFGSGTRLTVV.